Presented here are 7 T cell receptor beta chains from one specimen sequenced in a study of T cell responses to AZD1222 COVID-19 vaccine. Method: immunoSEQ multiplex PCR; TCRdb's copy keeps in-frame clones and lacks some. Here the sample spans around 70,000 clones, around 85% being singletons. This specimen consisted of peripheral blood, obtained on day 0 of AZD1222 vaccination. All receptors come from an adult in good health.

V and J are TRBV6-5 and TRBJ2-2; 8 bases agree with TRBD1. J was trimmed by 7 bases and V by 5 bases; bases with no gene match: 6. The V gene's germline CDR1 is MNHEY and CDR2 SVGAGI. This CDR3 contains 14 residues. The CDR3 loop is CASSQTGAVGELFF. Here the CDR3 DNA reads TGTGCCAGCAGTCAGACAGGGGCGGTCGGGGAGCTGTTTTTT.

The chain carries TRBV19 and TRBJ1-2, with D possibly TRBD1 on 6 matching bases. V dropped 4 bases and J dropped 2 bases, with 20 bases sitting between them. This CDR3 is built from 17 residues. Germline-derived CDR1 and CDR2 are LNHDA and SQIVND (reference sequence). This CDR3 is CASSSSRTGIRNYGYTF. The DNA for the CDR3 is TGTGCCAGTAGTAGTTCGCGAACAGGGATTAGGAACTATGGCTACACCTTC.

The CDR3 coding sequence is TGTGCCAGCAGCTCGGGACTGCGTTACAGCACAGATACGCAGTATTTT. It specifies CASSSGLRYSTDTQYF. J is TRBJ2-3 and V is TRBV11-2; weak D call: TRBD2 (6 bases). The V end lost 4 bases, the J end lost 0 bases, and 14 bases lay between the germline ends. Germline loops: CDR1 SGHAT, CDR2 FQNNGV. The CDR3 is 16 amino acids.

The chain employs TRBV19 and TRBJ1-3, with 12 bases identical to TRBD1. This CDR3 is 15 amino acids long. Germline assignment: CDR1 LNHDA and CDR2 SQIVND (reference sequence). J was trimmed by 2 bases and V by 8 bases; bases with no gene match: 4. As DNA, the CDR3 is TGTGCCAGTCGAGGGACAGGGGGCACTGGAAACACCATATATTTT. It is translated as CASRGTGGTGNTIYF. Based on the CDR3 plus reference TRBV19 and TRBJ1-3, the full variable domain is DGGITQSPKYLFRKEGQNVTLSCEQNLNHDAMYWYRQDPGQGLRLIYYSQIVNDFQKGDIAEGYSVSREKKESFPLTVTSAQKNPTAFYLCASRGTGGTGNTIYFGEGSWLTVV.

This clone was counted once. The rearrangement joins TRBV3-1 (or the pseudogene TRBV3-2) to TRBJ1-1, with unresolved D. The V end was cut by 4 bases, the J end by 6 bases, with 12 bases between. This CDR3 has 13 amino acids. From germline, CDR1 is LGHDT and CDR2 YNNKEL (reference sequence). In DNA form, the CDR3 reads TGTGCCAGCAGCCGCCCGAGTGGCGCTGAAGCTTTCTTT. Residues: CASSRPSGAEAFF.

The chain carries TRBV14 and TRBJ1-4, with D possibly being TRBD1 (6 bases). The germline V gene has CDR1 SGHDN and CDR2 FVKESK. The CDR3 covers 15 residues. Deletions cut 4 bases from V and 9 bases from J, with 18 bases between. CDR3 sequence: CASSPDRQEAKKLFF. The CDR3 nucleotides are TGTGCCAGCAGCCCAGACCGACAGGAGGCGAAAAAACTGTTTTTT.

The V call is TRBV3-1 (or the pseudogene TRBV3-2), the J call TRBJ1-3; unclear D gene. With 4 bases removed from V and 0 bases from J, the gap between germline ends came to 10 bases. The CDR3 spans 15 residues. Germline V CDR1 and CDR2: LGHDT, YNNKEL (reference sequence). CDR3 loop: CASSRLSDSGNTIYF. The CDR3 DNA reads TGTGCCAGCAGCCGACTATCGGACTCTGGAAACACCATATATTTT.